This T cell receptor (beta chain) was sequenced in a study of blood T cell repertoires in COVID-19. Study overall: Acute and convalescent COVID-19 samples came from the United States, Italy and Spain. Sample material is recorded as cDNA or gDNA derived from T cells, B-cell-depleted T cells, or PBMCs.

Germline trimming cut 4 bases from V and 7 bases from J; bases unmatched to any gene: 12. This CDR3 is built from 17 residues. Germline CDR1 reads MGHRA; CDR2 reads YSYEKL. Generated by immunoSEQ multiplex PCR, the TCRdb table keeps only in-frame clones and is missing some. The sample lists more than 200,000 clones; roughly 86% were seen once. This receptor was obtained from a woman aged 55-70 years with COVID-19, enrolled during active disease. The source material was peripheral blood. The V call is TRBV4-1, the J call TRBJ2-2; 10 positions match TRBD2. This CDR3 is CASSPLAGVRVGGELFF. The CDR3 DNA reads as TGCGCCAGCAGCCCTCTAGCGGGAGTAAGAGTGGGCGGGGAGCTGTTTTTT.